This T cell receptor beta chain is drawn from a study of T-cell memory formation after mild COVID-19. Across the study: Across donors, TCR clusters were largely donor specific.

The CDR3 sequence is 17 residues long. The germline gives CDR1 KGHDR, CDR2 SFDVKD. V was pared by 4 bases and J by 0 bases, with 14 bases between. Using its own MiXCR run on the 5' RACE reads, TCRdb lists one record per CDR3 protein. The sample contains about 110,000 distinct CDR3 sequences, over 15% of which appear only once. Points on this clonotype: The antigen remains undetermined.

Whole-study results and caveats: There was no confirmation that second-wave clones peaking on day 37 were SARS-CoV-2 specific. Clones which contracted sat mainly in CM and EM if CD4+, and in EMRA if CD8+.

The sample comprised PBMCs or a T cell subset sorted from them (not recorded which). The chain carries TRBV24-1 and TRBJ2-2; a weak D match, TRBD1 (6 bases). This TCR came from an adult woman who had mild COVID-19 (a few samples of this study predate the infection). Cell type and time point are not known. This CDR3 is CATSEPFGTTNTGELFF. CDR3 coding DNA: TGTGCCACCAGTGAACCTTTCGGGACAACGAACACCGGGGAGCTGTTTTTT.